This paragraph reports one T cell receptor (beta chain). These data come from a study of blood T cell repertoires in COVID-19. Sequencing used immunoSEQ multiplex PCR; TCRdb keeps in-frame clones, though not all of them. The sample holds about 190,000 clones; roughly 80% are singletons and the top ten take around 11%. The CDR3 extends over 15 amino acids. Trimming cost V 4 bases and J 0 bases; bases outside gene matches: 0. Germline-derived CDR1 and CDR2 are MNHEY and SVGAGI. Sequencing was performed on peripheral blood. The rearrangement links TRBV6-5 to TRBJ1-3; 10 nucleotides agree with TRBD1. The clonotype was recovered from a woman in her 50s with acute or convalescent COVID-19. The CDR3 DNA is TGTGCCAGCAGTTGGGACAGGGGCTCTGGAAACACCATATATTTT. Its translation: CASSWDRGSGNTIYF.